The sequence of this TCR beta chain was determined in a study of Ad26.COV2.S vaccination and SARS-CoV-2 variants (dated by TCRdb to the early 2020s). Some background on the complete study: Vaccine-arm donors were drawn from COV1001, a multicentre, randomized, double-blind, placebo-controlled phase I-IIa trial of Ad26.COV2.S in healthy adults. Ad26.COV2.S was administered intramuscularly at a dose of 5x10^10 or 1x10^11 viral particles, either as one shot or as two shots given 56 days apart. Sequencing of the TCRbeta repertoire served to evaluate the specificity and breadth of SARS-CoV-2-reactive T cell receptors following Ad26.COV2.S vaccination. The TCR-sequenced set comprised approximately 32 samples: some 20 Ad26.COV2.S vaccine recipients, 5 placebo recipients and 8 SARS-CoV-2 convalescent individuals. Participants in the trial were split at random into five groups of five each, receiving low-dose or high-dose Ad26.COV2.S once or twice, or else placebo on both occasions. Investigators remained blinded to trial group allocation during experiments and outcome assessment. Broad study findings and their caveats: After vaccination, substantial breadth of spike-specific CD8+ and CD4+ T cell responses was reported. Spike-specific TCR breadth was higher in Ad26.COV2.S recipients than in placebo recipients (P = 0.0014). Comparing responses between vaccine doses or regimens was not something the study was powered to do. It was noted by the authors that total T cell responses may have been underestimated by the TCR breadth and depth analyses. Non-spike TCR breadth was comparable between vaccine and placebo recipients, consistent with the vaccine containing only spike.

CDR1 MDHEN and CDR2 SYDVKM are derived from the germline V gene. Compared with germline, V lacks 4 bases and J lacks 2 bases; bases without a gene match: 4. There are 14 amino acids in the CDR3, from cysteine to phenylalanine inclusive. Here the CDR3 DNA is all that survives: 42 bases in frame from base 1. As concerns this clone: Its antigen remains undetermined. Base qualities are not at hand, and no much larger clone is one base apart.

The immunoSEQ Assay was the method used to sequence TCRbeta CDR3 regions. After extraction, genomic DNA underwent amplification by bias-controlled multiplex PCR, followed by high-throughput sequencing. As for the original processing: To quantify the absolute abundance of each unique TCRbeta CDR3 region, sequences were collapsed and filtered. T cell fraction was estimated by normalization of TCRbeta template counts to usable DNA, with usable DNA being measured through amplification of reference genes present in all nucleated cells. Repertoire TCRs were annotated as SARS-CoV-2-specific by exact matching of V gene, CDR3 amino acid sequence and J gene to a known reactive TCR set. MIRA supplied the reference SARS-CoV-2 TCR set, which was filtered for enrichment in COVID-19-positive ImmuneCODE repertoires so that public or cross-reactive TCRs were removed. Using the MIRA antigens, annotated TCRs were further analysed by specific ORF or by position within an ORF. Breadth was defined as the number of annotated unique rearrangements divided by the total number of unique productive rearrangements, and depth was defined as the summed frequency of the annotated unique rearrangements. Two-sided Wilcoxon rank-sum tests were used to compare TCR breadth between groups. What TCRdb holds here is the immuneACCESS table cut down to in-frame rearrangements. Part of the clones is not present; checked against another copy, under half of the missing clones reflect an unresolved V gene, and the others are unexplained. The V and J calls and the clone size are those of that table, but D and trimming were determined from the DNA. This sample lists around 300,000 clones; 80% to 90% were detected once. Of the sample, 5% falls within the top ten clones.

This specimen's treatment or condition label, interpreted: roughly 18 received Ad26.COV2.S at low or high dose, single or two shots; about 5 received placebo; per-sample allocation not given. For vaccine and placebo recipients, the sequenced repertoires came from samples collected on day 63 after the first injection. Cohort 1b enrolled about two dozen adults aged 18-55 years at a single site in Boston, USA, between 29 July and 7 August 2020. Ad26.COV2.S was a replication-incompetent adenovirus type 26 vector expressing a prefusion-stabilized SARS-CoV-2 spike protein from the original Wuhan strain.

The rearrangement joined TRBV28 to TRBJ1-2; 7 bases in the junction line up with TRBD1. The sequencing used peripheral blood, collected in a trial of Ad26.COV2.S vaccine versus placebo. The receptor was derived from a person between 18 and 65 years old who received the Ad26.COV2.S COVID-19 vaccine or a placebo. The DNA sequence reads TGTGCCAGCAGTTCCCAGACAGGGAACTATGGCTACACCTTC. This codes for CASSSQTGNYGYTF.